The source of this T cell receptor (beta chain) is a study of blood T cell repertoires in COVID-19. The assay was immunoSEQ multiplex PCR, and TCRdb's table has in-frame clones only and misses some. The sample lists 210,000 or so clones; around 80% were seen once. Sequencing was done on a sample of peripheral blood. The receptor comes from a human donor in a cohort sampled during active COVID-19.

The CDR3 is CASSDRTANPGGDEKLFF. CDR3 DNA sequence: TGTGCCAGCAGTGATAGGACAGCGAATCCTGGGGGGGATGAAAAACTGTTTTTT. This sequence joins TRBV6-1 and TRBJ1-4, with D perhaps matching TRBD1 (6 bases). Germline CDR1 is MNHNS and CDR2 is SASEGT. This CDR3 contains 18 residues. V was cut by 3 bases and J by 6 bases, with 23 bases left in between.